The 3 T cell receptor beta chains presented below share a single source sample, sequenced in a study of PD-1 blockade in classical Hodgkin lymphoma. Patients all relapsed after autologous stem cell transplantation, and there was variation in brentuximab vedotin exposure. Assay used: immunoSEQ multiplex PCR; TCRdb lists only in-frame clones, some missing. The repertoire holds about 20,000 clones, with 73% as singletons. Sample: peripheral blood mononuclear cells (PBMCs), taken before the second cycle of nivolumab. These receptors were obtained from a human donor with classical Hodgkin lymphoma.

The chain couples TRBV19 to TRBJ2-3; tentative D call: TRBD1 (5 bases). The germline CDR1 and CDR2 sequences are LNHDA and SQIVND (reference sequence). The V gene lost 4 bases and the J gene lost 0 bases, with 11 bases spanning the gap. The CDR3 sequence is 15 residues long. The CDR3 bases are TGTGCCAGTAGTAGAGAACAGGTTAGCACAGATACGCAGTATTTT. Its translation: CASSREQVSTDTQYF.

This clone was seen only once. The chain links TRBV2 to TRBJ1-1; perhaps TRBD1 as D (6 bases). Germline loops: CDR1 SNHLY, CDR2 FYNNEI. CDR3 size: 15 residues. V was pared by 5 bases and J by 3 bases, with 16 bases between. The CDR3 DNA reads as TGTGCCAGCAGTCCCCGGACAGTGGGGGACACTGAAGCTTTCTTT. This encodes CASSPRTVGDTEAFF.

CDR3 residues: CASSPRLADSTDTQYF. The CDR3 DNA is TGTGCCAGCTCACCAAGACTAGCGGATAGCACAGATACGCAGTATTTT. The genes are TRBV18 and TRBJ2-3, with 9 positions matching TRBD2. The CDR3 runs to 16 residues. V lost 2 bases to trimming and J lost 0 bases; unmatched junction nucleotides: 3. Per the germline V gene, CDR1 is KGHSH and CDR2 is LQKENI.